This T cell receptor beta chain derives from a study of beta chain features in type 1 diabetes. Study observations and caveats: Among all four CD4+ subsets, Type 1 diabetes patients had TCRB CDR3s that were moderately but significantly shorter.

V lost 6 bases, J lost 1 base, and 11 bases stayed unmatched. This CDR3 has 16 residues. Germline-derived CDR1 and CDR2 are MNHEY and SVGAGI. The authors reverse transcribed all of the isolated RNA, so sequencing captured expressed TCRB transcripts. Data came from immunoSEQ multiplex PCR; TCRdb stores just in-frame clones and leaves some out. Of hundreds of thousands of clones listed, roughly an eighth are singletons. In regard to this clone: Its specificity is not known.

This chain uses TRBV6-5 with TRBJ1-1; 7 nucleotides agree with TRBD1. Material: naive CD4+ T cells from blood. This TCR derives from a man aged 30-40 years with type 1 diabetes. CDR3 in amino acids: CASSYQGGTGNTEAFF. CDR3 DNA sequence: TGTGCCAGCAGCTACCAAGGGGGCACCGGGAACACTGAAGCTTTCTTT.